This T cell receptor (beta chain) was recorded in a study of T cell responses to AZD1222 COVID-19 vaccine. Findings and limits, study-wide: Donors were mostly white British, more females; clonal diversity possibly underestimated.

Only in-frame clones appear in the TCRdb table, and some are missing; sequencing was by immunoSEQ multiplex PCR. The sample consists of 93,000 or so clones, roughly 91% of them appearing once. V dropped 2 bases and J dropped 7 bases, with 13 bases sitting between them. The CDR3 spans 14 residues. Germline lookup yields CDR1 SGDLS and CDR2 YYNGEE. A note on this clone: Its specificity is unknown.

This clonotype was sampled from an adult in good health. The sample in question was peripheral blood, obtained on day 0 of AZD1222 vaccination. This chain links TRBV9 with TRBJ2-1; maybe TRBD1 (5 bases). CDR3 region: CASSVDPGQNEQFF. The CDR3, as DNA: TGTGCCAGCAGCGTCGACCCAGGGCAAAATGAGCAGTTCTTC.